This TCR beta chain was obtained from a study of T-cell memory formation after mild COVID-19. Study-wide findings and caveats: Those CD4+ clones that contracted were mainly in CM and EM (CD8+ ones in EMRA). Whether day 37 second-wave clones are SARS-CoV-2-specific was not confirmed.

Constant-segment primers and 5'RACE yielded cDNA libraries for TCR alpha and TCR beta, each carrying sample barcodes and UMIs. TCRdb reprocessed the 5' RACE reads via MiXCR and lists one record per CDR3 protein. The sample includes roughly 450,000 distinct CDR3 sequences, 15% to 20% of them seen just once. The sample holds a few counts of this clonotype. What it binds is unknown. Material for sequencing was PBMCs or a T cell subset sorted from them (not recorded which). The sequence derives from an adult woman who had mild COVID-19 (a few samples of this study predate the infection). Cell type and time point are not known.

The CDR3 loop is CASSRSLAGGPLGDTQYF. For the CDR3, the DNA is TGTGCCAGCAGCCGCTCACTAGCGGGAGGCCCACTCGGGGATACGCAGTATTTT. V usage is TRBV7-6 and J usage is TRBJ2-3; TRBD2 aligns across 12 bases. CDR1 and CDR2 (germline): SGHVS, FNYEAQ. The CDR3 length is 18 residues. Unmatched junction bases numbered 15, after V lost 5 bases and J lost 6 bases.